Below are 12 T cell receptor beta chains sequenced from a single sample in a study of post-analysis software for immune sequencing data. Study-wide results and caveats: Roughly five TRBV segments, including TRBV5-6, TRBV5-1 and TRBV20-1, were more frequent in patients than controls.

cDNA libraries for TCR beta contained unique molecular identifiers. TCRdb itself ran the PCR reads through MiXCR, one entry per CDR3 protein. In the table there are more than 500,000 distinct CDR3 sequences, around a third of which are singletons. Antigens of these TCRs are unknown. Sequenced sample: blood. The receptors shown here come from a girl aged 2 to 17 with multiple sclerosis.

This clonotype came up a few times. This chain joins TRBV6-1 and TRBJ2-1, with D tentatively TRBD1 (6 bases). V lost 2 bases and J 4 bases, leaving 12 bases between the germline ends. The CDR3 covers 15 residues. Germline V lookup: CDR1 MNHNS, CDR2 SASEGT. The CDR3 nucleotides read TGTGCCAGCAGTGAACAGGGACACCTATACAATGAGCAGTTCTTC. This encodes CASSEQGHLYNEQFF.

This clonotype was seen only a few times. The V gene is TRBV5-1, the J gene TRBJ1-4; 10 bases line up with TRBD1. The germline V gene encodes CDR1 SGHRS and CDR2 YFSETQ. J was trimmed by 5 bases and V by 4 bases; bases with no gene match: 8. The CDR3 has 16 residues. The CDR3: CASSQPPGQGNEKLFF. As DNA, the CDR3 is TGCGCCAGCAGCCAACCTCCGGGACAGGGGAATGAAAAACTGTTTTTT.

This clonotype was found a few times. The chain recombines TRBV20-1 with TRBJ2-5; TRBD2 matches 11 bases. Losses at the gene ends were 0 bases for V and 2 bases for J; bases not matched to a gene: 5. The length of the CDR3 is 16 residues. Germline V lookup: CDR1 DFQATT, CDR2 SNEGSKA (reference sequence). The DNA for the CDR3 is TGCAGTGCTAGAGATCCACTAGCGGGGGAACAAGAGACCCAGTACTTC. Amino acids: CSARDPLAGEQETQYF.

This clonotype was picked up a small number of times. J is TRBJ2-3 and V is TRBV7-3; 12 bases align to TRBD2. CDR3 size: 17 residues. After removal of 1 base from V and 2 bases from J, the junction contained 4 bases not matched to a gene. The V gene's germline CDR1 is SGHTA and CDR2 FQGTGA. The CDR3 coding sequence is TGTGCCAGCAGCTTAATAGCTAGCGGGGGGGCCACAGATACGCAGTATTTT. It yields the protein CASSLIASGGATDTQYF.

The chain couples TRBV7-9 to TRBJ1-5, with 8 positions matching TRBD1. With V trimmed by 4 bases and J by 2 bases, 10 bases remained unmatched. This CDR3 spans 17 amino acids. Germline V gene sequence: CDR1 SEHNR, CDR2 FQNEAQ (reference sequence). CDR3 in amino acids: CASSYNTGTGGNQPQHF. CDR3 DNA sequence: TGTGCCAGCAGCTACAACACCGGGACAGGTGGCAATCAGCCCCAGCATTTT.

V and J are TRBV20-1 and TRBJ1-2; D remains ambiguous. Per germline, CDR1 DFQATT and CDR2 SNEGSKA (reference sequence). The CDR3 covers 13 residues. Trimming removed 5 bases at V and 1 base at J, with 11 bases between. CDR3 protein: CSAPLLLNYGYTF. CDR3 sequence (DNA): TGCAGTGCTCCCCTTCTCCTTAACTATGGCTACACCTTC.

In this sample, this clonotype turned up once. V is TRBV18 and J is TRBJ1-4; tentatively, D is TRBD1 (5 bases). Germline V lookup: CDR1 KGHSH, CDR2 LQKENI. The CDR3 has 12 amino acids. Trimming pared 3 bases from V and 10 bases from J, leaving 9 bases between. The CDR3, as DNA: TGTGCCAGCTCACCGGGGGTAACAAAACTGTTTTTT. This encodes CASSPGVTKLFF.

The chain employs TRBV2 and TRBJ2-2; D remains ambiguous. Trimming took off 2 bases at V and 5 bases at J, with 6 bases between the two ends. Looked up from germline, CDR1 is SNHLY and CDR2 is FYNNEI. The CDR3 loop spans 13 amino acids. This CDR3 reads CASSELGTGELFF. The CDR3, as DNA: TGTGCCAGCAGTGAACTGGGAACCGGGGAGCTGTTTTTT.

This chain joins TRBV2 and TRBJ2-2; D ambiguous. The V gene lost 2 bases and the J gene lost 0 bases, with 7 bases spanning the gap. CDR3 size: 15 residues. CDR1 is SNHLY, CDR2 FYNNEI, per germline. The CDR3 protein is CASSETAPNTGELFF. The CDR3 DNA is TGTGCCAGCAGTGAAACGGCCCCGAACACCGGGGAGCTGTTTTTT.

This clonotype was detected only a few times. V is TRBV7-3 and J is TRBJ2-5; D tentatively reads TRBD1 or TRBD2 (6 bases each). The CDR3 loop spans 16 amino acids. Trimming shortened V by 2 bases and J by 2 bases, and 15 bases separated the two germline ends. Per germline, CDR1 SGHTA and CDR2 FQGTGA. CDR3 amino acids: CASSLVGAGSQETQYF. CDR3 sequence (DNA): TGTGCCAGCAGCTTAGTGGGGGCGGGGTCGCAAGAGACCCAGTACTTC. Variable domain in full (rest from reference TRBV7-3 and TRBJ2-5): GAGVSQTPSNKVTEKGKYVELRCDPISGHTALYWYRQSLGQGPEFLIYFQGTGAADDSGLPNDRFFAVRPEGSVSTLKIQRTERGDSAVYLCASSLVGAGSQETQYFGPGTRLLVL.

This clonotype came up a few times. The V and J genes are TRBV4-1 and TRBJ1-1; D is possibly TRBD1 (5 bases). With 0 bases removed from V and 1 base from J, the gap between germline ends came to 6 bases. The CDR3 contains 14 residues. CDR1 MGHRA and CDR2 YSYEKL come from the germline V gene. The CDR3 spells CASSQEQGNTEAFF. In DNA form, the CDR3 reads TGCGCCAGCAGCCAAGAGCAGGGGAACACTGAAGCTTTCTTT.

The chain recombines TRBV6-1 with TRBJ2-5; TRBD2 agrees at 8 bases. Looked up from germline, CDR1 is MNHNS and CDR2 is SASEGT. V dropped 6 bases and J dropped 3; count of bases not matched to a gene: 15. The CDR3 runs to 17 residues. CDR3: CASRKYPGGGTKETQYF. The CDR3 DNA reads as TGTGCCAGCAGGAAATACCCTGGCGGGGGGACTAAAGAGACCCAGTACTTC.